This TCR beta chain was profiled in a study of identical twins. Broader study findings: Cord blood beta clonotypes that were abundant carried fewer insertions, and memory repertoires showed no such trend. An excess of low generation probability was shown by twin-shared out-of-frame alpha sequences.

This clonotype came up a few times. The antigen is undetermined. Addition of a universal primer site occurred through template switching, and cDNA carried unique molecular identifiers. TCRdb ran MiXCR on the 5' RACE reads and lists one entry per CDR3 protein. The sample shows roughly 350,000 distinct CDR3 sequences, about 12% of them seen only once. The CDR3 length is 17 residues. Germline CDR1 SGHTA, CDR2 FQGNSA. The junction had 7 bases not matched to a gene; V was cut back by 4 bases and J by 4 bases. Separately, the same data were catalogued under a study of yellow fever vaccine responses in identical twins. That source adds: Vaccine T cell responses of twins reportedly seemed partly convergent and partly personalized.

The chain has TRBV7-2 and TRBJ2-1; TRBD2 aligns across 13 bases. Sequencing was performed on CD8+ T cells sorted from blood. The sequence derives from a woman between 18 and 29 years old in good health. CDR3: CASSSGLAGVIYNEQFF. CDR3 bases: TGTGCCAGCAGCTCAGGACTAGCGGGGGTCATATACAATGAGCAGTTCTTC.